This T cell receptor beta chain was found in a study of neurological immune-mediated disorders. Study conclusions and caveats: Multiple sclerosis patients had less TCR clonal expansion than even healthy controls, unlike HTLV-1-associated myelopathy. No CDR3 amino acid sequences were shared by expanded clones across subjects, suggesting private repertoires in all groups.

With 10-nucleotide random UMIs included, cDNA was synthesized by 5'RACE. One entry per CDR3 protein results from TCRdb running MiXCR on the 5' RACE reads. The top ten hold 5.3% of the sample, which has approximately 50,000 distinct CDR3 sequences, around a tenth seen once. The germline gives CDR1 DFQATT, CDR2 SNEGSKA (reference sequence). The CDR3 contains 14 residues. The V segment lost 4 bases and the J segment 3 bases; nucleotides outside the gene matches: 8. This clonotype came up many times. Its antigen remains unknown. The sequence was collected from a man in his 70s with HTLV-1-associated myelopathy (HAM/TSP). Sequencing was done on a sample of PBMCs. The V gene is TRBV20-1, the J gene TRBJ2-5; 7 bases are a match to TRBD2. The CDR3 region has the DNA TGCAGTGCTACCCCCGGACTAGTGGAAGAGACCCAGTACTTC. This codes for CSATPGLVEETQYF.